The T cell receptor (beta chain) under discussion was sequenced for a study of cytomegalovirus exposure and HLA in healthy donors. Study observations and caveats: Association of fewer than 20,000 TCR beta sequences with HLA alleles was found at 0.05 false discovery rate in a later analysis.

Germline V CDR1 and CDR2: MGHRA, YSYEKL. The junction had 0 bases not matched to a gene; V was cut back by 4 bases and J by 0 bases. The CDR3 sequence is 15 residues long. The PCR contained 60 Vbeta and 13 Jbeta primers. Only in-frame clones appear in the TCRdb table, and some are missing; sequencing was by immunoSEQ multiplex PCR. This table has more than 110,000 clones, over 75% appearing once. Regarding this clone: Its antigen is unknown.

The chain uses TRBV4-1 and TRBJ1-3, with 10 positions matching TRBD1. This receptor was obtained from a man aged 25 to 45 in good health and CMV-seronegative. Specimen: PBMCs. CDR3 protein: CASSRDRGSGNTIYF. CDR3 in DNA: TGCGCCAGCAGCCGGGACAGGGGCTCTGGAAACACCATATATTTT.